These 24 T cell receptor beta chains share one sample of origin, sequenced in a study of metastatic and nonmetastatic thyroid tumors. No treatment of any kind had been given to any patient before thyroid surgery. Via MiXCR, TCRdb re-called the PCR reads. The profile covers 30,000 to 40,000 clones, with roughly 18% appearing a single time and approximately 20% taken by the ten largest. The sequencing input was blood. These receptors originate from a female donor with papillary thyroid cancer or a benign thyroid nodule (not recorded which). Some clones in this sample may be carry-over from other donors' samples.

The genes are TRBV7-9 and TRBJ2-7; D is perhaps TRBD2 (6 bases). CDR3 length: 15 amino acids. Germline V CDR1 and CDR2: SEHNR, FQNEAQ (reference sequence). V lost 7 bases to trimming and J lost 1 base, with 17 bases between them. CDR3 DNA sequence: TGTGCCAGCACCCCGGCCGGGACTGGTTCCTACGAGCAGTACTTC. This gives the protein CASTPAGTGSYEQYF.

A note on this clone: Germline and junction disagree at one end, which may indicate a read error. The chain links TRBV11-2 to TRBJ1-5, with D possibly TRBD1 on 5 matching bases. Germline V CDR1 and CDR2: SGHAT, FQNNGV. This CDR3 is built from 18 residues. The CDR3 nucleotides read TGTGCCAGCAGCCCCACTGGGAAGGGGCAAGGTCTCAATCATCCCCAGCATTTT. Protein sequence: CASSPTGKGQGLNHPQHF.

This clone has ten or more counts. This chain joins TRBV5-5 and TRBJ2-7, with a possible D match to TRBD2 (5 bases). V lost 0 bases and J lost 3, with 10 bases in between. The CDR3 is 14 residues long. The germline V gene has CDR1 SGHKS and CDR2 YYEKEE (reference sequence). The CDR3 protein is CASSLERARYEQYF. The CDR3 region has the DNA TGTGCCAGCAGCTTGGAGAGGGCCCGCTACGAGCAGTACTTC.

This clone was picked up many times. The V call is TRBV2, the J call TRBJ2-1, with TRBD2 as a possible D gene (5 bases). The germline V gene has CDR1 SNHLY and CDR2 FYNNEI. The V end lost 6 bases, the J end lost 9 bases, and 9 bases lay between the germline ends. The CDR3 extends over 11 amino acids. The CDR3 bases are TGTGCCAGCAGGGGAGAGCTTGAGCAGTTCTTC. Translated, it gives CASRGELEQFF.

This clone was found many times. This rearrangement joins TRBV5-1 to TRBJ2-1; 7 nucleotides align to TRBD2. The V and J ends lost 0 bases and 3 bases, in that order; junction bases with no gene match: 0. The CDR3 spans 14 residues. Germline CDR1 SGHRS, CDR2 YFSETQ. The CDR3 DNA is TGCGCCAGCAGCTTGGGCGGGGGCTACAATGAGCAGTTCTTC. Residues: CASSLGGGYNEQFF.

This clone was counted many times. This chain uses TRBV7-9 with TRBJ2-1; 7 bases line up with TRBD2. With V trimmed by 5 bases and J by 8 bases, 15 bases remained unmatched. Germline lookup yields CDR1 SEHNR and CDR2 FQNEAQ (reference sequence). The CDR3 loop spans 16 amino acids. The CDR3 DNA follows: TGTGCCAGCAGCCTCTGGGGGAGACTAGCACGATATGAGCAGTTCTTC. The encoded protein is CASSLWGRLARYEQFF. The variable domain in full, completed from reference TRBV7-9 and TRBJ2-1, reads DTGVSQNPRHKITKRGQNVTFRCDPISEHNRLYWYRQTLGQGPEFLTYFQNEAQLEKSRLLSDRFSAERPKGSFSTLEIQRTEQGDSAMYLCASSLWGRLARYEQFFGPGTRLTVL.

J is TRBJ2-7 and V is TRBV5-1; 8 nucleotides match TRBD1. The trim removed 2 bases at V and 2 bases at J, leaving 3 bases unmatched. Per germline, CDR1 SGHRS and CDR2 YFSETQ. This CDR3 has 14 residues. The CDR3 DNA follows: TGCGCCAGCAGCTTCAGGGGGCTGCCCTACGAGCAGTACTTC. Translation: CASSFRGLPYEQYF.

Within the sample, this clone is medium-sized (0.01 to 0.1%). For the CDR3, the DNA is TGTGCCAGCAGTTACCCCAGCCCTAGCGGTGTATACGAGCAGTACTTC. Translating it yields CASSYPSPSGVYEQYF. The J gene is TRBJ2-7, the V gene TRBV6-6, with 7 bases lining up with TRBD2. Germline lookup yields CDR1 MNHNY and CDR2 SVGAGI (reference sequence). V lost 2 bases and J lost 4; bases outside the gene matches: 11. The CDR3 loop spans 16 amino acids.

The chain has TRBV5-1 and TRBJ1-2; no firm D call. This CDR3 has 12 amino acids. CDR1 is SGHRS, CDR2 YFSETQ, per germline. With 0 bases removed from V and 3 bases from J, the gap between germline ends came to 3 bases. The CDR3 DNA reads TGCGCCAGCAGCTTGGCGGACTATGGCTACACCTTC. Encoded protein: CASSLADYGYTF.

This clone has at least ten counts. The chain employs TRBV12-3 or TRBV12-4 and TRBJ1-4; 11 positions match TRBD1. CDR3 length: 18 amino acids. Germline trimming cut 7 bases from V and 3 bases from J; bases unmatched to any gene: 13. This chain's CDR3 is CASTLGGQGVFSNEKLFF. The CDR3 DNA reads TGTGCCAGCACCCTCGGGGGACAGGGGGTCTTCTCTAATGAAAAACTGTTTTTT.

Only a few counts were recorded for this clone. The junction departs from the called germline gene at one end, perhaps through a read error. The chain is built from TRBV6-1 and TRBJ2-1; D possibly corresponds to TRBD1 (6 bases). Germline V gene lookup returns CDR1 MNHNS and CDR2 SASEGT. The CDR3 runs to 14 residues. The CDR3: CASSEGHCYNGQFF. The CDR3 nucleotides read TGTGCCAGCAGTGAGGGACACTGTTACAATGGGCAGTTCTTC.

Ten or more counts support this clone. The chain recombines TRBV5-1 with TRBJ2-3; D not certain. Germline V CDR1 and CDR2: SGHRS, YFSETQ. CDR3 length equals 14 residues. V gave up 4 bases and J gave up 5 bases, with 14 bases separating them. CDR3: CASSGRSGQDTQYF. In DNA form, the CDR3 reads TGCGCCAGCAGCGGACGATCGGGCCAAGATACGCAGTATTTT.

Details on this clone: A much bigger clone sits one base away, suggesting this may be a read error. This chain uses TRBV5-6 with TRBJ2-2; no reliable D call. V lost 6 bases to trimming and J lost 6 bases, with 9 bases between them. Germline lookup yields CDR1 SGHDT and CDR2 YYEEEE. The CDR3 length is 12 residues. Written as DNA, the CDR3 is TGTGCCAGCATTGGATCTGCCGGGGAGCTGTTTTTT. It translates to CASIGSAGELFF.

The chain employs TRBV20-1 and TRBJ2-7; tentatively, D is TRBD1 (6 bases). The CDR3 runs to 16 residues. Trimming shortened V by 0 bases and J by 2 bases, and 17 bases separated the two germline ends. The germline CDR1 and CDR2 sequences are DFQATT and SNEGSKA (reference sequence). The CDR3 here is CSARDLRGIGPYEQYF. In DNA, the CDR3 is TGCAGTGCTAGAGATTTGAGGGGGATCGGGCCCTACGAGCAGTACTTC.

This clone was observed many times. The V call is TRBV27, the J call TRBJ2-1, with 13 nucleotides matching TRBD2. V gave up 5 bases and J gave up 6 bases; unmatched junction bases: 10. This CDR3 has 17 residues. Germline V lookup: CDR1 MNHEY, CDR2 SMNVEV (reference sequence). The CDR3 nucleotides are TGTGCCAGCAGTCCTACAGGGGGACTAGCGGGGTCCAATGAGCAGTTCTTC. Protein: CASSPTGGLAGSNEQFF.

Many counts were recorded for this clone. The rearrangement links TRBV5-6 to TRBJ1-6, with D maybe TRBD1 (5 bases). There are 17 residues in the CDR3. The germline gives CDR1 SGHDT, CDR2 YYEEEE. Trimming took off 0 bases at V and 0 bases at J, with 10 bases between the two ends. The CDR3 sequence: CASSLAGGPSYNSPLHF. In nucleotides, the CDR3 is TGTGCCAGCAGCTTGGCCGGGGGACCCTCCTATAATTCACCCCTCCACTTT.

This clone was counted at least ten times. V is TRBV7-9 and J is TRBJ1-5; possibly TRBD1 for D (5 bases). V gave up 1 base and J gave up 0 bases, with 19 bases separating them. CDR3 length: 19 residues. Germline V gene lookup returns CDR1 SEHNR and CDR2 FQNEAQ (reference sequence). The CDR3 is CASSLGGGLSDSSNQPQHF. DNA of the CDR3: TGTGCCAGCAGCTTAGGGGGGGGTCTCTCCGATAGTAGCAATCAGCCCCAGCATTTT.

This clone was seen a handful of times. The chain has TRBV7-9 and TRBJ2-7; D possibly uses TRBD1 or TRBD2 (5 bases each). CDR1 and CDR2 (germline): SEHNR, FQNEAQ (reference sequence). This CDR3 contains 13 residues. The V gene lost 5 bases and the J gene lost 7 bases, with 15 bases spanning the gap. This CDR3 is CASSLEGLGEQYF. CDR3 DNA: TGTGCCAGCAGCCTAGAGGGGTTAGGGGAGCAGTACTTC. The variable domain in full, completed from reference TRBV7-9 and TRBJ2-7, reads DTGVSQNPRHKITKRGQNVTFRCDPISEHNRLYWYRQTLGQGPEFLTYFQNEAQLEKSRLLSDRFSAERPKGSFSTLEIQRTEQGDSAMYLCASSLEGLGEQYFGPGTRLTVT.

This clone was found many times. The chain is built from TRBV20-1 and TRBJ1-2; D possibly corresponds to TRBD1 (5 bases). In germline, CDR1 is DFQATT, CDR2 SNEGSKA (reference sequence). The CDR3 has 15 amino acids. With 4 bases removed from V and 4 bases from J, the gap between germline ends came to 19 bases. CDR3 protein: CSAMRPDSSSYGYTF. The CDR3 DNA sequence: TGCAGTGCTATGCGGCCCGACAGCTCCAGCTATGGCTACACCTTC.

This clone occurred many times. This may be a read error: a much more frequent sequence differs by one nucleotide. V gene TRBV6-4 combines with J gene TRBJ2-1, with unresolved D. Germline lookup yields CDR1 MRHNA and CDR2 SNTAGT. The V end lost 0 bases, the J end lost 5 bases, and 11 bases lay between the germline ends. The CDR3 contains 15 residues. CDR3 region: CASSDSAESDNEQFF. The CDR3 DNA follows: TGTGCCAGCAGTGACTCCGCGGAGAGCGACAATGAGCAGTTCTTC.

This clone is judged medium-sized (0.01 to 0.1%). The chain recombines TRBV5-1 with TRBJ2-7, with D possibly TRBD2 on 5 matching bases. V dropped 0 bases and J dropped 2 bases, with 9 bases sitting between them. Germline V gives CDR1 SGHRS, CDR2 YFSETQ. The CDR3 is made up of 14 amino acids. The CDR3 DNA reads TGCGCCAGCAGCTTGGAGGGAGCTACCTACGAGCAGTACTTC. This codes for CASSLEGATYEQYF.

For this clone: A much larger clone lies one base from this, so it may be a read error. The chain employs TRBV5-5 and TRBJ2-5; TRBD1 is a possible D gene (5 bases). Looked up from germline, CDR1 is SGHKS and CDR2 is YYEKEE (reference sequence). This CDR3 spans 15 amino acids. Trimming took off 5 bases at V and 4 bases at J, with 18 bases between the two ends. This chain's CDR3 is CASRLGHGALETQYF. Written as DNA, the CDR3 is TGTGCCAGCAGACTCGGACATGGGGCCTTAGAGACCCAGTACTTC.

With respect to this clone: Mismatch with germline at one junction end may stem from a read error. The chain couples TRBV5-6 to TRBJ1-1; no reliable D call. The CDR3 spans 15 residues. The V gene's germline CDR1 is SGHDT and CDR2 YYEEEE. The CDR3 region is CSSSLVVTQRSEAFF. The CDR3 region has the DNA TGTTCCAGCAGCTTGGTCGTGACCCAACGCTCTGAAGCTTTCTTT.

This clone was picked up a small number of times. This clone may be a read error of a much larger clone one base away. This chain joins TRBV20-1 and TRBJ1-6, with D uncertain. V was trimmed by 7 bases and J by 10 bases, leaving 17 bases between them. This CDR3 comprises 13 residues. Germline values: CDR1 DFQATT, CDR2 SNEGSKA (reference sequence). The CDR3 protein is CSVTGSSLSPLHF. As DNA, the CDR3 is TGCAGTGTTACGGGTTCATCTCTGTCACCCCTCCACTTT.